This is a list of T cell receptor beta chains from one sample in a study of blood T cell repertoires in COVID-19. Clones were read by immunoSEQ multiplex PCR, and TCRdb kept only the in-frame ones, dropping some. The sample consists of 150,000 to 200,000 clones, over 75% of them appearing once. The sequenced sample consisted of PBMCs or T cells enriched from blood (not recorded which). These TCRs come from a woman younger than 30 who had recovered from COVID-19. CDR3s include the opening cysteine and the closing phenylalanine or tryptophan. The D gene is left open where the match is weak. Size values are once, few and many counts, or a class for expanded clones, and some rows have none.

>TRBD2|TRBJ2-1|.|TRBV28
CASSPLAGVHYEQFF
TGTGCCAGCAGTCCGTTAGCGGGAGTTCATTATGAGCAGTTCTTC
>TRBD1|TRBJ2-3|.|TRBV9
CASSVGAGTVSTDTQYF
TGTGCCAGCAGCGTAGGAGCCGGGACAGTGAGCACAGATACGCAGTATTTT
>TRBD2|TRBJ2-1|once|TRBV10-2
CASRGAGTGGYGTSGHSYNEQFF
TGCGCCAGCAGAGGGGCCGGGACAGGTGGGTACGGGACTAGCGGCCACTCCTACAATGAGCAGTTCTTC
>.|TRBJ2-3|.|TRBV10-3
CAILSGGGTDTQYF
TGTGCCATCCTCTCCGGAGGGGGCACAGATACGCAGTATTTT
>TRBD1|TRBJ2-7|.|TRBV5-1
CASSWDGTGDKYF
TGCGCCAGCAGCTGGGACGGGACAGGGGACAAGTACTTC
>TRBD2|TRBJ2-3|.|TRBV15
CATSKTSGRFADTQYF
TGTGCCACCAGCAAAACTAGCGGGAGGTTCGCAGATACGCAGTATTTT
>.|TRBJ1-3|few|TRBV2
CASSSLYSGNTIYF
TGTGCCAGCAGTTCCCTTTACTCTGGAAACACCATATATTTT
>.|TRBJ1-3|.|TRBV7-9
CASSLDRGSGNTIYF
TGTGCCAGCAGCTTAGACCGGGGGTCTGGAAACACCATATATTTT
>TRBD2|TRBJ2-1|.|TRBV18
CASSRASGLSSYNEQFF
TGTGCCAGCTCACGAGCTAGCGGTCTAAGCTCCTACAATGAGCAGTTCTTC
>TRBD2|TRBJ2-3|.|TRBV28
CASSLSRGAGTDTQYF
TGTGCCAGCAGTTTATCGAGGGGAGCGGGAACAGATACGCAGTATTTT
>TRBD1|TRBJ1-1|.|TRBV20-1
CSASGRGVTEAFF
TGCAGTGCTAGTGGCAGGGGGGTCACTGAAGCTTTCTTT
>.|TRBJ1-1|once|TRBV6-5
CASKEGRILDTEAFF
TGTGCCAGCAAGGAGGGTCGAATATTAGACACTGAAGCTTTCTTT
>.|TRBJ1-4|.|TRBV20-1
CSASTGSGNEKLFF
TGCAGTGCTAGTACAGGGTCGGGTAATGAAAAACTGTTTTTT
>TRBD1|TRBJ2-7|.|TRBV6-1
CASSESGTGADEQYF
TGTGCCAGCAGTGAGTCCGGGACAGGGGCTGACGAGCAGTACTTC
>.|TRBJ2-2|.|TRBV7-2
CASSSKKRTLGELFF
TGTGCCAGCAGCTCAAAGAAAAGGACACTCGGGGAGCTGTTTTTT
>.|TRBJ2-7|.|TRBV13
CASSDELGPYEQYF
TGTGCCAGCAGCGACGAACTAGGTCCTTACGAGCAGTACTTC
>TRBD2|TRBJ2-2|.|TRBV19
CASGTSGGRVTGELFF
TGTGCCAGCGGGACTAGCGGGGGGCGGGTCACCGGGGAGCTGTTTTTT
>TRBD1|TRBJ2-2|.|TRBV7-9
CASSFTQGVTGELFF
TGTGCCAGCAGCTTTACACAGGGGGTTACCGGGGAGCTGTTTTTT
>TRBD1|TRBJ1-2|.|TRBV7-9
CASSLNLSRDRGPNYGYTF
TGTGCCAGCAGCTTGAACTTATCAAGAGACAGGGGGCCTAACTATGGCTACACCTTC
>TRBD1|TRBJ2-1|.|TRBV7-3
CASSPGTGMPSSYNEQFF
TGTGCCAGCAGCCCAGGGACAGGAATGCCCAGCTCCTACAATGAGCAGTTCTTC
>TRBD2|TRBJ2-2|.|TRBV27
CASSFGRGGELFF
TGTGCCAGCAGTTTCGGGCGGGGGGGGGAGCTGTTTTTT
>TRBD1|TRBJ1-5|.|TRBV18
CASSPYGTGDQPQHF
TGTGCCAGCTCACCCTACGGGACAGGGGATCAGCCCCAGCATTTT
>.|TRBJ1-2|once|TRBV6-5
CASSYISRAYGYTF
TGTGCCAGCAGTTACATATCCCGAGCCTATGGCTACACCTTC
>TRBD1|TRBJ1-6|.|TRBV7-8
CASSHDRAGNSPLHF
TGTGCCAGCAGCCACGACAGGGCCGGGAATTCACCCCTCCACTTT
>TRBD2|TRBJ2-1|.|TRBV28
CASSLPGPSGSYNEQFF
TGTGCCAGCAGTTTACCCGGACCTAGCGGGAGTTACAATGAGCAGTTCTTC
>TRBD2|TRBJ2-1|.|TRBV2
CASSETGLAGVGEQFF
TGTGCCAGCAGTGAGACGGGACTAGCGGGAGTGGGTGAGCAGTTCTTC
>.|TRBJ2-1|.|TRBV12-3/TRBV12-4
CASSPGTTGEQFF
TGTGCCAGCAGTCCAGGGACAACCGGTGAGCAGTTCTTC
>.|TRBJ2-1|.|TRBV7-9
CASSFNSYNEQFF
TGTGCCAGCAGCTTTAACAGCTACAATGAGCAGTTCTTC
>.|TRBJ1-2|.|TRBV5-4
CASSLGAGVLGRYGYTF
TGTGCCAGCAGCTTAGGGGCAGGGGTATTGGGAAGGTATGGCTACACCTTC
>.|TRBJ2-2|few|TRBV19
CASTRTGRGWTGELFF
TGTGCCAGTACCCGCACAGGGCGCGGATGGACCGGGGAGCTGTTTTTT
>.|TRBJ1-1|few|TRBV5-8
CASRPRGRTEAFF
TGTGCCAGCAGGCCCCGGGGGAGGACTGAAGCTTTCTTT
>TRBD1|TRBJ2-7|.|TRBV4-3
CASSQWDRGLYEQYF
TGCGCCAGCAGCCAATGGGACAGGGGGCTGTACGAGCAGTACTTC
>.|TRBJ1-4|.|TRBV11-2
CASSFIQNEKLFF
TGTGCCAGCAGCTTTATACAGAATGAAAAACTGTTTTTT
>TRBD1|TRBJ2-7|.|TRBV6-1
CASSETGTGSYEQYF
TGTGCCAGCAGTGAAACGGGGACAGGGTCCTACGAGCAGTACTTC
>TRBD2|TRBJ2-7|.|TRBV7-9
CASSLASGNYEQYF
TGTGCCAGCAGCTTGGCTAGCGGTAACTACGAGCAGTACTTC
>.|TRBJ1-2|.|TRBV12-3/TRBV12-4
CASSLNRLIGYTF
TGTGCCAGCAGTTTGAACAGATTAATTGGCTACACCTTC
>TRBD1|TRBJ2-5|.|TRBV6-2/TRBV6-3
CASSYGSGQGQETQYF
TGTGCCAGCAGTTACGGGAGTGGACAGGGACAAGAGACCCAGTACTTC
>TRBD2|TRBJ2-7|.|TRBV2
CASQSSGSAYEQYF
TGTGCCAGCCAATCGAGCGGGAGCGCCTACGAGCAGTACTTC
>.|TRBJ1-1|.|TRBV6-5
CASSYESNTEAFF
TGTGCCAGCAGTTACGAGAGTAACACTGAAGCTTTCTTT
>.|TRBJ2-2|.|TRBV6-2/TRBV6-3
CASSYRTGRFNGELFF
TGTGCCAGCAGTTACCGGACCGGGAGATTTAACGGGGAGCTGTTTTTT
>TRBD1|TRBJ2-5|.|TRBV30
CARTSGGGSGGWETQYF
TGTGCCCGCACTTCAGGGGGCGGGTCTGGGGGGTGGGAGACCCAGTACTTC
>.|TRBJ1-5|.|TRBV4-2
CASSQEAGLGPQHF
TGTGCCAGCAGCCAAGAGGCAGGACTGGGGCCCCAGCATTTT
>.|TRBJ1-5|.|TRBV2
CASSGQGNQPQHF
TGTGCCAGCAGTGGTCAGGGCAATCAGCCCCAGCATTTT
>TRBD2|TRBJ2-2|.|TRBV7-2
CASSLTGTIYTGELFF
TGTGCCAGCAGCTTAACCGGGACTATATACACCGGGGAGCTGTTTTTT
>.|TRBJ2-1|.|TRBV28
CAGARLSRGNEQFF
TGTGCCGGGGCCCGGCTCTCGAGAGGAAATGAGCAGTTCTTC
>TRBD1|TRBJ1-1|.|TRBV4-1
CASSRVDRAPEAFF
TGCGCCAGCAGCCGAGTTGACAGGGCCCCCGAAGCTTTCTTT
>.|TRBJ1-1|few|TRBV27
CASSLPLWTPLNTEAFF
TGTGCCAGCAGTTTACCTCTCTGGACACCCCTGAACACTGAAGCTTTCTTT
>.|TRBJ1-2|once|TRBV12-3/TRBV12-4
CASSLATGGYTF
TGTGCCAGCAGTTTAGCGACAGGAGGCTACACCTTC
>.|TRBJ2-1|.|TRBV4-3
CASSQDTSGITYNEQFF
TGCGCCAGCAGCCAAGATACTAGTGGTATCACCTACAATGAGCAGTTCTTC
>TRBD1|TRBJ2-5|.|TRBV18
CASARQGAMEETQYF
TGTGCCAGCGCTCGACAGGGGGCTATGGAAGAGACCCAGTACTTC
>TRBD2|TRBJ2-5|few|TRBV19
CASSSGTIRPETQYF
TGTGCCAGTAGTTCCGGGACTATCCGCCCGGAGACCCAGTACTTC
>.|TRBJ1-5|.|TRBV28
CASRQQYSQPQHF
TGTGCCAGCAGACAACAGTATTCGCAGCCCCAGCATTTT
>TRBD1|TRBJ1-1|.|TRBV28
CASSPARGTGNTEAFF
TGTGCCAGCAGTCCAGCCCGGGGGACAGGGAACACTGAAGCTTTCTTT
>TRBD1|TRBJ2-5|.|TRBV11-3
CQPRGGRDRVNQETQYF
TGTCAACCCAGAGGGGGTCGGGACAGGGTGAATCAAGAGACCCAGTACTTC
>.|TRBJ2-5|.|TRBV5-1
CASSLGGSVMWETQYF
TGCGCCAGCAGCTTGGGCGGTTCGGTTATGTGGGAGACCCAGTACTTC